This T cell receptor (beta chain) comes out of a study of T cell responses to AZD1222 COVID-19 vaccine. Study conclusions and caveats: Two AZD1222 administrations were followed by greater Spike-specific TCR breadth and depth. The CD4 TCRs associated with vaccination extended across spike and predominated at 160-218 and 743-854.

Assay used: immunoSEQ multiplex PCR; TCRdb lists only in-frame clones, some missing. Found here are about 31,000 clones, over 75% of them singletons; the top ten hold around 13%. The V gene end was trimmed by 3 bases and the J gene end by 4 bases; junction bases not matched to a gene: 7. The CDR3 loop spans 15 amino acids. The germline gives CDR1 LGHNT, CDR2 FRNRAP. With regard to this clone: Its antigen is unidentified.

Source: peripheral blood, taken 28 days after the second AZD1222 dose. This chain links TRBV12-5 with TRBJ1-1; 8 nucleotides line up with TRBD1. The TCR originated in an adult who received the AZD1222 COVID-19 vaccine. The CDR3 loop is CASGFPGTGGTEAFF. DNA for the CDR3: TGTGCTAGTGGTTTCCCCGGAACAGGGGGCACTGAAGCTTTCTTT. The full variable domain, completed using reference TRBV12-5 and TRBJ1-1, is DARVTQTPRHKVTEMGQEVTMRCQPILGHNTVFWYRQTMMQGLELLAYFRNRAPLDDSGMPKDRFSAEMPDATLATLKIQPSEPRDSAVYFCASGFPGTGGTEAFFGQGTRLTVV.